Listed here are 14 T cell receptor beta chains from one sample, sequenced in a study of shared clonotypes between healthy human individuals (dated by TCRdb to between 2020 and 2021). Libraries were built with the immunoSEQ multiplex PCR assay. TCRdb holds this immuneACCESS table with in-frame rearrangements only. Some clones are missing; in checked studies, unresolved V genes explain under half, and the rest has no known cause. A total of nearly 750,000 clones appear in this sample, just under 75% of them only once. Around 1.8% of the sample goes to the ten largest clones. Sequences were obtained from memory CD4+ T cells sorted from blood. The label giving this sample's cell subset or site can be read as: CD45RA-negative fraction. These receptors were collected from a woman younger than 45 in good health.

Note on this clone: Other DNA sequences in the sample encode the same CDR3. This sequence joins TRBV7-3 and TRBJ2-3; TRBD2 agrees at 9 bases. The V and J ends lost 4 bases and 1 base, in that order; junction bases with no gene match: 6. Per the germline V gene, CDR1 is SGHTA and CDR2 is FQGTGA. CDR3 size: 16 residues. The CDR3 loop reads CASSSGLASGTDTQYF. CDR3 bases: TGTGCCAGCAGCTCGGGACTAGCTAGTGGCACAGATACGCAGTATTTT.

The V call is TRBV7-3, the J call TRBJ2-1; 12 bases map to TRBD1. This CDR3 region has 17 residues. Looked up from germline, CDR1 is SGHTA and CDR2 is FQGTGA. V lost 0 bases, J lost 4 bases, and 4 bases stayed unmatched. In nucleotides, the CDR3 is TGTGCCAGCAGCTTAACGGGACAGGGGGCTTCTTACAATGAGCAGTTCTTC. Residues: CASSLTGQGASYNEQFF.

The chain couples TRBV19 to TRBJ2-1, with D maybe TRBD2 (6 bases). CDR1 is LNHDA, CDR2 SQIVND, per germline (reference sequence). The V gene lost 4 bases and the J gene lost 12 bases, with 22 bases spanning the gap. This CDR3 is 15 amino acids long. CDR3 region: CASSKGGTAERSQFF. CDR3 sequence (DNA): TGTGCCAGTAGTAAGGGAGGAACCGCCGAACGATCGCAGTTCTTC.

V gene TRBV29-1 combines with J gene TRBJ2-2, with TRBD1 matching 8 bases. The CDR3 spans 13 residues. With V trimmed by 4 bases and J by 6 bases, 4 bases remained unmatched. Germline CDR1 is SQVTM and CDR2 is ANQGSEA. The CDR3 is CSVGTGGSGELFF. CDR3 coding DNA: TGCAGCGTTGGTACAGGGGGTTCCGGGGAGCTGTTTTTT.

The chain joins TRBV28 to TRBJ1-5; TRBD1 matches 8 bases. V shed 2 bases and J 5 bases; nucleotides not matched to a gene: 2. The CDR3 spans 14 residues. The germline V gene has CDR1 MDHEN and CDR2 SYDVKM. CDR3 amino acids: CASSLGDRYQPQHF. The CDR3 region has the DNA TGTGCCAGCAGTTTAGGGGACAGGTATCAGCCCCAGCATTTT.

This clone was counted a few times. The V gene is TRBV5-1, the J gene TRBJ1-5; D gene unclear. This CDR3 is built from 15 residues. Trimming removed 0 bases at V and 2 bases at J, with 9 bases between. The germline gives CDR1 SGHRS, CDR2 YFSETQ. This CDR3 is CASSLAGYRNQPQHF. DNA of the CDR3: TGCGCCAGCAGCTTGGCCGGGTATCGCAATCAGCCCCAGCATTTT.

This clone was recorded once. Within the sample, other DNA sequences also encode this same CDR3. V and J are TRBV5-1 and TRBJ2-3, with D possibly being TRBD2 (5 bases). Trimming removed 1 base from V and 6 bases from J, with 6 bases in between. CDR1 is SGHRS and CDR2 is YFSETQ in the germline V gene. The CDR3 contains 12 residues. The CDR3 coding sequence is TGCGCCAGCAGCTTGTCGGGGGATACGCAGTATTTT. Translated, it gives CASSLSGDTQYF. Supplemented by reference TRBV5-1 and TRBJ2-3, the full variable domain reads KAGVTQTPRYLIKTRGQQVTLSCSPISGHRSVSWYQQTPGQGLQFLFEYFSETQRNKGNFPGRFSGRQFSNSRSEMNVSTLELGDSALYLCASSLSGDTQYFGPGTRLTVL.

There are many counts of this clone. The J gene is TRBJ1-1, the V gene TRBV14, with D uncertain. The CDR3 has 13 residues. Trimming shortened V by 4 bases and J by 3 bases, and 9 bases separated the two germline ends. CDR1 SGHDN and CDR2 FVKESK come from the germline V gene. The CDR3 nucleotides are TGTGCCAGCAGCCTGATCTCTCACACTGAAGCTTTCTTT. The encoded protein is CASSLISHTEAFF.

This clone was counted many times. The chain recombines TRBV5-6 with TRBJ2-2, with D possibly being TRBD1 or TRBD2 (5 bases each). Deletions cut 4 bases from V and 0 bases from J, with 22 bases between. CDR3 size: 19 residues. CDR1 and CDR2 from the germline V gene are SGHDT and YYEEEE. The CDR3 DNA is TGTGCCAGCAGCCCTCGGTGGGGGACGGCCAGTACGAACACCGGGGAGCTGTTTTTT. Its translation is CASSPRWGTASTNTGELFF.

This chain joins TRBV5-4 and TRBJ2-5; TRBD2 agrees at 11 bases. V shed 0 bases, J shed 4 bases, and the junction held 8 bases outside the gene matches. Germline assignment: CDR1 SGHNT and CDR2 YYREEE (reference sequence). There are 17 residues in the CDR3. CDR3 nucleotides: TGTGCCAGCAGCTTGGGGGGTACTAGCGGGAGAGCAGAGACCCAGTACTTC. This sequence encodes CASSLGGTSGRAETQYF.

This chain links TRBV25-1 with TRBJ1-4; 12 nucleotides line up with TRBD1. The CDR3 runs 16 residues. The germline V gene encodes CDR1 MGHDK and CDR2 SYGVNS. Trimming at V came to 2 bases and at J to 7 bases, leaving 5 bases not matched to a gene. The CDR3 spells CASSEEGTGGSEKLFF. The CDR3 coding sequence is TGTGCCAGCAGTGAAGAAGGGACAGGGGGCAGTGAAAAACTGTTTTTT.

V usage is TRBV5-1 and J usage is TRBJ2-1; 12 nucleotides align to TRBD1. The ends lost 4 bases at V and 9 bases at J; junction bases unmatched: 5. The CDR3 extends over 14 amino acids. Germline V gene sequence: CDR1 SGHRS, CDR2 YFSETQ. CDR3 DNA: TGCGCCAGCAGCATAGGGACAGGGGGCCTTGAGCAGTTCTTC. Amino acid sequence: CASSIGTGGLEQFF.

This chain links TRBV7-2 with TRBJ2-3, with 9 nucleotides matching TRBD1. The germline gives CDR1 SGHTA, CDR2 FQGNSA. V dropped 1 base and J dropped 5; count of bases not matched to a gene: 1. This CDR3 comprises 14 residues. CDR3 sequence reads: CASSLGDREDTQYF. The CDR3 nucleotides read TGTGCCAGCAGCTTAGGGGACAGGGAAGATACGCAGTATTTT.

V usage is TRBV30 and J usage is TRBJ2-7; possible D gene TRBD2, 6 bases. Germline CDR1 and CDR2: GTSNPN and SVGIG (reference sequence). This CDR3 has 13 residues. Trimming cost V 6 bases and J 2 bases, with 14 bases left between them. CDR3 nucleotide sequence: TGTGCCTGTAGACCCGGGAGCACCTACGAGCAGTACTTC. The encoded protein is CACRPGSTYEQYF.